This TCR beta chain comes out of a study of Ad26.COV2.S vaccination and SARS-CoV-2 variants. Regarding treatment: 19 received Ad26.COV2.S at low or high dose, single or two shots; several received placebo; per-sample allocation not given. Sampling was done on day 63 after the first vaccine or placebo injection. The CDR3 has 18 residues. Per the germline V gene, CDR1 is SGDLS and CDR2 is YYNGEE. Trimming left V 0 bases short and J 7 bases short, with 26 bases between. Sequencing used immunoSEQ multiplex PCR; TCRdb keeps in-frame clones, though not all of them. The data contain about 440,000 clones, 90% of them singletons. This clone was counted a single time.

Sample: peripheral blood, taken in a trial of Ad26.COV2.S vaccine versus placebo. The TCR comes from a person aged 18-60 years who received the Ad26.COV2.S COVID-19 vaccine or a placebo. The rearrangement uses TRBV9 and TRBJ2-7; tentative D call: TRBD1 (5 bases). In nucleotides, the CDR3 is TGTGCCAGCAGCGTAGACGGTTCGAAGGGGCAAACGGGTGGGGAGCAGTACTTC. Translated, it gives CASSVDGSKGQTGGEQYF.